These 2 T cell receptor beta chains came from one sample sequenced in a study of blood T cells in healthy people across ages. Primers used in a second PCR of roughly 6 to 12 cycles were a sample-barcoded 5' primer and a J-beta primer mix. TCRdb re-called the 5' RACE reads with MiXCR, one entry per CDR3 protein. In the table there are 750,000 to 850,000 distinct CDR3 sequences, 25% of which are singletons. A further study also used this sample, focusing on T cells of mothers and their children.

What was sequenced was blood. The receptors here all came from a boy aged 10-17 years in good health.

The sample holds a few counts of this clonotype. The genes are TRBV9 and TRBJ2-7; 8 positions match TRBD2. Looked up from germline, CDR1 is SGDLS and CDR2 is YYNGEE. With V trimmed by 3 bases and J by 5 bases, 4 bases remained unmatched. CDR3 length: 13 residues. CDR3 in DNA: TGTGCCAGCAGCGCTCTAGCGGGTGACGAGCAGTACTTC. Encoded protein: CASSALAGDEQYF.

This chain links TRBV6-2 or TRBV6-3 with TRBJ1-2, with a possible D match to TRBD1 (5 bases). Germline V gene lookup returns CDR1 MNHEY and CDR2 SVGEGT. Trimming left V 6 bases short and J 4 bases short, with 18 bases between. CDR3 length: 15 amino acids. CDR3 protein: CASSRPTEFGYGYTF. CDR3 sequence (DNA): TGTGCCAGCAGCCGACCGACAGAATTTGGCTATGGCTACACCTTC.